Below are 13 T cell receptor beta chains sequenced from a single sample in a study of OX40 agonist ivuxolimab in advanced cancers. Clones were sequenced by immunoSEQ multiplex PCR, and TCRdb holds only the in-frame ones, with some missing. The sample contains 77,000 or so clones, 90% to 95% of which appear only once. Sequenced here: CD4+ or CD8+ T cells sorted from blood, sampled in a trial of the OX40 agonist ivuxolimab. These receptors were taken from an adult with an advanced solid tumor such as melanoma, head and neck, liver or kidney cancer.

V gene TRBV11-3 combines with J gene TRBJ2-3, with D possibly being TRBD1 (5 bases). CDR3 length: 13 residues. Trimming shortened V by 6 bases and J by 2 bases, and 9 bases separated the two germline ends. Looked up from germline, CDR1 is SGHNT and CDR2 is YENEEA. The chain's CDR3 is CASSQTVTDTQYF. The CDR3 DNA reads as TGTGCCAGCAGTCAGACAGTCACAGATACGCAGTATTTT. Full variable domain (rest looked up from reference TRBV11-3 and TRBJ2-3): EAGVVQSPRYKIIEKKQPVAFWCNPISGHNTLYWYLQNLGQGPELLIRYENEEAVDDSQLPKDRFSAERLKGVDSTLKIQPAELGDSAVYLCASSQTVTDTQYFGPGTRLTVL.

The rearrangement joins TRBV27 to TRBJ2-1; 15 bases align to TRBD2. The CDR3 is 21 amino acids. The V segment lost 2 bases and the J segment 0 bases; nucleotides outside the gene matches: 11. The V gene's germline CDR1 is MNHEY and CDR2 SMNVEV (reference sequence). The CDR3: CASSLGRGRGLAGGSYNEQFF. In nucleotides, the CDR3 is TGTGCCAGCAGTTTAGGAAGGGGCAGGGGACTAGCGGGAGGCTCCTACAATGAGCAGTTCTTC.

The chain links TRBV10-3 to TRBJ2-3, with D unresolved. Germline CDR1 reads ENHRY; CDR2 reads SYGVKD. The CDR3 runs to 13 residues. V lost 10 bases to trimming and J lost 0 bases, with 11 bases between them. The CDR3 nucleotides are TGTGCCACCTCGGCGTCTAGCACAGATACGCAGTATTTT. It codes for CATSASSTDTQYF.

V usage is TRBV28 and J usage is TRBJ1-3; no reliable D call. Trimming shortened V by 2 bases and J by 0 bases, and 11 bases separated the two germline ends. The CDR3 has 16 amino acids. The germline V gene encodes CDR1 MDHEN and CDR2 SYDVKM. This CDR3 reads CASSLRSHYSGNTIYF. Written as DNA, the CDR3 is TGTGCCAGCAGTTTACGGTCCCACTACTCTGGAAACACCATATATTTT.

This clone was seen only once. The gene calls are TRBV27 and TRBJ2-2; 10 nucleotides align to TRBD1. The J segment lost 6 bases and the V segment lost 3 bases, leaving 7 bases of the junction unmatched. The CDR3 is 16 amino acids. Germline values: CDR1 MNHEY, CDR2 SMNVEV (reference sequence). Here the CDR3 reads CASSFRGQGVSGELFF. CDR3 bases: TGTGCCAGCAGTTTCCGCGGACAGGGGGTATCCGGGGAGCTGTTTTTT.

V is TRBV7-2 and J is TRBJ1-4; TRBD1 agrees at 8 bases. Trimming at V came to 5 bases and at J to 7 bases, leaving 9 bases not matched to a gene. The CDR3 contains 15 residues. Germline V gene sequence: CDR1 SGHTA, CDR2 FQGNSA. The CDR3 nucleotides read TGTGCCAGCAGCCGCAATCAGGGGGCACCTGAAAAACTGTTTTTT. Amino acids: CASSRNQGAPEKLFF.

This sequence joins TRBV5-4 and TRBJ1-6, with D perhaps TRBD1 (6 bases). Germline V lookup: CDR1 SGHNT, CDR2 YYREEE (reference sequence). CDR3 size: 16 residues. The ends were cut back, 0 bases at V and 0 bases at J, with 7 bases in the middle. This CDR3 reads CASSLARGSYNSPLHF. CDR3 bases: TGTGCCAGCAGCTTGGCCAGGGGCTCCTATAATTCACCCCTCCACTTT.

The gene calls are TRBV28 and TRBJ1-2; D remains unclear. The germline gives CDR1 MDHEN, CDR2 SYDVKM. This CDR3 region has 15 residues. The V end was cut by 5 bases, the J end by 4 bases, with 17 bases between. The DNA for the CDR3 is TGTGCCAGCAGTAAACCGGGTCGTAACGGCTATGGCTACACCTTC. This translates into CASSKPGRNGYGYTF.

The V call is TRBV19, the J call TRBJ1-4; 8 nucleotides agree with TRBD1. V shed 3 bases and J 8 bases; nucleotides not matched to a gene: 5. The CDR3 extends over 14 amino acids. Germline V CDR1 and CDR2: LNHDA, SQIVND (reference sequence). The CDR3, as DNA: TGTGCCAGTAGTATTGGACAGGGAGACGAAAAACTGTTTTTT. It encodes CASSIGQGDEKLFF.

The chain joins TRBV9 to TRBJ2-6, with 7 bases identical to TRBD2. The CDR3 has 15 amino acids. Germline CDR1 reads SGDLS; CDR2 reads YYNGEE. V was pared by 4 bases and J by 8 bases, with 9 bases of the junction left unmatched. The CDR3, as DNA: TGTGCCAGCAGCCCACGAATGGGGGGGACCAACGTCCTGACTTTC. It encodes CASSPRMGGTNVLTF.

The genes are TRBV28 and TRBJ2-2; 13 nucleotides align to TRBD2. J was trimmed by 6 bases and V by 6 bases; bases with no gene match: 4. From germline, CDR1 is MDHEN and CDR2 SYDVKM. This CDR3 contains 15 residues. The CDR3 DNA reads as TGTGCCAGCAGCGGACTAGCGGGGGATCCCGGGGAGCTGTTTTTT. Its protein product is CASSGLAGDPGELFF.

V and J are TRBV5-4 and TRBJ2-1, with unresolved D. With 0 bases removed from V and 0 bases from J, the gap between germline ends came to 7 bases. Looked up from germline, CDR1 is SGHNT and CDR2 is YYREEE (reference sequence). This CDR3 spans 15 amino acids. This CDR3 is CASSLGQNSYNEQFF. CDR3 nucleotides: TGTGCCAGCAGCTTGGGTCAGAACTCCTACAATGAGCAGTTCTTC.

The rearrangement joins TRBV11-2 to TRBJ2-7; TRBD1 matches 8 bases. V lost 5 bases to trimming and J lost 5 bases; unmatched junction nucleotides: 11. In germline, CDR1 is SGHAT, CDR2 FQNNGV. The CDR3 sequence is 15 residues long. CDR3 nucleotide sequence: TGTGCCAGCAGCCAAGTCCGCGGACAGGGCCACGAGCAGTACTTC. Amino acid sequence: CASSQVRGQGHEQYF. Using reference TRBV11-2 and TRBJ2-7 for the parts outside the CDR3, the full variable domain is EAGVAQSPRYKIIEKRQSVAFWCNPISGHATLYWYQQILGQGPKLLIQFQNNGVVDDSQLPKDRFSAERLKGVDSTLKIQPAKLEDSAVYLCASSQVRGQGHEQYFGPGTRLTVT.